Described below is a single TCR beta chain sequence and its context. Its specificity is not known. TCRdb used MiXCR to reprocess the reads, holding one entry per CDR3 protein. This table holds 650,000 to 900,000 distinct CDR3 sequences, around 29% found once. The V end lost 2 bases, the J end lost 0 bases, and 14 bases lay between the germline ends. This CDR3 region has 17 residues. Per the germline V gene, CDR1 is SGHTA and CDR2 is FQGTGA. The sample is drawn from a study of T cell repertoires in cytomegalovirus infection. Points from the study as a whole: Ex vivo responses were dominated by HLA-C-restricted CMV-specific TCR beta clonotypes.

The rearrangement uses TRBV7-3 and TRBJ2-1; D is unresolved. This clonotype originated in a human donor in good health (CMV status not recorded). Some clones in this sample may be carry-over from other donors' samples. The input for sequencing was cultured CD8+ T cells from PBMCs, taken from culture after CMV antigen stimulation. CDR3 in DNA: TGTGCCAGCAGCTTACCGGCCAATCGTCTCTCCTACAATGAGCAGTTCTTC. This codes for CASSLPANRLSYNEQFF.